The 10 T cell receptor beta chains presented below share a single source sample, sequenced in a study of T cell responses to AZD1222 COVID-19 vaccine. Profiling relied on immunoSEQ multiplex PCR, and the TCRdb table lists in-frame clones only, not all of them. The sample has roughly 81,000 clones, 80% to 90% seen once. This specimen was peripheral blood, taken on day 0 of AZD1222 vaccination. The source is an adult in good health.

The J gene is TRBJ1-4, the V gene TRBV7-8, with 7 nucleotides matching TRBD1. CDR1 and CDR2 (germline): SGHVS, FQNEAQ. With V trimmed by 5 bases and J by 11 bases, 8 bases remained unmatched. The CDR3 is 13 amino acids. The CDR3 sequence is CASSTSQGEKLFF. The CDR3 region has the DNA TGTGCCAGCAGCACCTCCCAGGGGGAGAAACTGTTTTTT.

V usage is TRBV7-9 and J usage is TRBJ2-7; D is uncertain. The CDR3 totals 11 residues. Looked up from germline, CDR1 is SEHNR and CDR2 is FQNEAQ (reference sequence). V was cut by 5 bases and J by 4 bases, with 6 bases left in between. As DNA, the CDR3 is TGTGCCAGCAGCCAAATGTACGAGCAGTACTTC. Its translation is CASSQMYEQYF.

The V call is TRBV10-3, the J call TRBJ1-4, with 11 bases that match TRBD1. Trimming cost V 5 bases and J 11 bases; bases outside gene matches: 4. Germline assignment: CDR1 ENHRY and CDR2 SYGVKD. CDR3 length: 13 residues. The CDR3 region is CAISWDRGGKLFF. In nucleotides, the CDR3 is TGTGCCATCAGTTGGGACAGGGGGGGGAAACTGTTTTTT.

The chain is built from TRBV28 and TRBJ1-2, with D possibly matching TRBD1 (5 bases). Germline assignment: CDR1 MDHEN and CDR2 SYDVKM. The CDR3 has 15 residues. V lost 0 bases and J lost 4, with 12 bases in between. This CDR3 reads CASSLWGEGTYGYTF. CDR3 coding DNA: TGTGCCAGCAGTTTATGGGGGGAGGGGACCTATGGCTACACCTTC.

This clone was observed a few times. The CDR3 DNA sequence: TGTGCCAGCAGCTTTTTACTAGCGGAGAATGAGCAGTTCTTC. Protein: CASSFLLAENEQFF. V gene TRBV7-2 combines with J gene TRBJ2-1; 8 bases map to TRBD2. The CDR3 is 14 residues long. Germline values: CDR1 SGHTA, CDR2 FQGNSA. Unmatched junction bases numbered 5, after V lost 3 bases and J lost 7 bases. Together with reference TRBV7-2 and TRBJ2-1, the CDR3 gives the full variable domain: GAGVSQSPSNKVTEKGKDVELRCDPISGHTALYWYRQSLGQGLEFLIYFQGNSAPDKSGLPSDRFSAERTGGSVSTLTIQRTQQEDSAVYLCASSFLLAENEQFFGPGTRLTVL.

The chain is built from TRBV18 and TRBJ2-1; 10 nucleotides line up with TRBD2. CDR3 length equals 16 residues. Unmatched junction bases numbered 5, after V lost 4 bases and J lost 2 bases. Germline V CDR1 and CDR2: KGHSH, LQKENI. The DNA of the CDR3 is TGTGCCAGCTCACTAGAGCTAGCGGGAGCCTACAATGAGCAGTTCTTC. Amino acid sequence: CASSLELAGAYNEQFF.

This chain connects TRBV9 to TRBJ1-4; D gene unclear. Germline CDR1 and CDR2: SGDLS and YYNGEE. CDR3 size: 15 residues. Deletions cut 3 bases from V and 0 bases from J, with 9 bases between. DNA for the CDR3: TGTGCCAGCAGCGAACAGCCTGCAACTAATGAAAAACTGTTTTTT. Amino acid sequence: CASSEQPATNEKLFF.

The chain recombines TRBV5-4 with TRBJ2-2; D may be TRBD1 (6 bases). The CDR3 length is 15 residues. CDR1 is SGHNT and CDR2 is YYREEE in the germline V gene (reference sequence). The V and J ends lost 4 bases and 3 bases respectively, with 13 bases between them. The CDR3 bases are TGTGCCAGCAGCCCCCGGGACACAGACACCGGGGAGCTGTTTTTT. Its protein is CASSPRDTDTGELFF.

In the case of this clone: This sample also contains other DNA sequences that code for the same CDR3. The chain uses TRBV3-1 (or the pseudogene TRBV3-2) and TRBJ1-1; no reliable D call. The V and J ends lost 2 bases and 1 base respectively, with 2 bases between them. Germline CDR1 is LGHDT and CDR2 is YNNKEL (reference sequence). The CDR3 extends over 12 amino acids. The CDR3 nucleotides read TGTGCCAGCAGCCAAAGGAACACTGAAGCTTTCTTT. Translated, it gives CASSQRNTEAFF.

The rearrangement joins TRBV19 to TRBJ1-1; TRBD1 might be the D (5 bases). This CDR3 has 15 residues. Germline CDR1 LNHDA, CDR2 SQIVND (reference sequence). Trimming stripped 4 bases from V and 5 bases from J, with 17 bases between. The CDR3 sequence is CASSSGTLRGTEAFF. Written as DNA, the CDR3 is TGTGCCAGTAGTAGCGGGACGCTGAGAGGGACTGAAGCTTTCTTT.